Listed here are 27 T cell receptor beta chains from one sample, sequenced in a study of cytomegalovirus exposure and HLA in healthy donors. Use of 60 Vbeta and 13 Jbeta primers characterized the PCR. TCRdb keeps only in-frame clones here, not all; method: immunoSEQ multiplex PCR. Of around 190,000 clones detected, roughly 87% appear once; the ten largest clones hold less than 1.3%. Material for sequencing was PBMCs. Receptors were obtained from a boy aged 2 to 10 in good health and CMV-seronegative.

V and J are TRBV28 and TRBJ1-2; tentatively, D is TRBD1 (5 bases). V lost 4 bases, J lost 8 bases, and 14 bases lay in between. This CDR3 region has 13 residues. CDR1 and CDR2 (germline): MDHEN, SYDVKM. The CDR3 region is CASSSHIGEGYTF. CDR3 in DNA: TGTGCCAGCAGTTCACATATAGGGGAAGGCTACACCTTC.

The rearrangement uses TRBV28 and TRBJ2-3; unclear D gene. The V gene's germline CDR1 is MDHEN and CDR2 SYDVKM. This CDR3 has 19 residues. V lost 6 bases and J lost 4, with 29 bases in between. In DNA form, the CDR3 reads TGTGCCAGCAGCCCCCTCTCCCTCAAGAGGCTGAGCACATCAGATACGCAGTATTTT. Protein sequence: CASSPLSLKRLSTSDTQYF.

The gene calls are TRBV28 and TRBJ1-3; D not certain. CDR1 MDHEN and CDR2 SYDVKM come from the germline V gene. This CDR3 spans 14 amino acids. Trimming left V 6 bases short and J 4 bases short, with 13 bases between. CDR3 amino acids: CASSERVSGNTIYF. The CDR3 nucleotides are TGTGCCAGCAGCGAGAGGGTTTCCGGAAACACCATATATTTT.

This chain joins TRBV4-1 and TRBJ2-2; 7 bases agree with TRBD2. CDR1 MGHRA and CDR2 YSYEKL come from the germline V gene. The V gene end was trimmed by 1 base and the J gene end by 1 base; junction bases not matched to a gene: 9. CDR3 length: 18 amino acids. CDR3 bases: TGCGCCAGCAGCCAAGGATTGGAGGAGCGGGGGAACACCGGGGAGCTGTTTTTT. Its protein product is CASSQGLEERGNTGELFF.

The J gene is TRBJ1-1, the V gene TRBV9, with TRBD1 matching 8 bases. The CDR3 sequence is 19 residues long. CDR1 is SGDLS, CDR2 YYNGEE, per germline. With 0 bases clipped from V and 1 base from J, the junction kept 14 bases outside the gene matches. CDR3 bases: TGTGCCAGCAGCGTAGCTCCCGCGGGACAGGCCTATCAGAACACTGAAGCTTTCTTT. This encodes CASSVAPAGQAYQNTEAFF. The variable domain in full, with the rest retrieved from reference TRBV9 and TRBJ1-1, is DSGVTQTPKHLITATGQRVTLRCSPRSGDLSVYWYQQSLDQGLQFLIQYYNGEERAKGNILERFSAQQFPDLHSELNLSSLELGDSALYFCASSVAPAGQAYQNTEAFFGQGTRLTVV.

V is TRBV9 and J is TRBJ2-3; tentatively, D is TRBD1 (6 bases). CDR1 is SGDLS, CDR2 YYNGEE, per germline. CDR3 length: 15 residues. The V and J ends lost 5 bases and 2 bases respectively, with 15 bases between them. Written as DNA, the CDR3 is TGTGCCAGCAGTGTCGACAGGCGCATCACAGATACGCAGTATTTT. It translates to CASSVDRRITDTQYF.

The CDR3: CASSTLSEQYF. In nucleotides, the CDR3 is TGTGCCAGCAGCACCCTTAGTGAGCAGTACTTC. The chain employs TRBV7-9 and TRBJ2-7; D gene uncertain. This CDR3 is 11 amino acids long. V gave up 5 bases and J gave up 7 bases, with 9 bases separating them. Germline-derived CDR1 and CDR2 are SEHNR and FQNEAQ (reference sequence). The full variable domain, in which reference TRBV7-9 and TRBJ2-7 provide the parts outside the CDR3, is DTGVSQNPRHKITKRGQNVTFRCDPISEHNRLYWYRQTLGQGPEFLTYFQNEAQLEKSRLLSDRFSAERPKGSFSTLEIQRTEQGDSAMYLCASSTLSEQYFGPGTRLTVT.

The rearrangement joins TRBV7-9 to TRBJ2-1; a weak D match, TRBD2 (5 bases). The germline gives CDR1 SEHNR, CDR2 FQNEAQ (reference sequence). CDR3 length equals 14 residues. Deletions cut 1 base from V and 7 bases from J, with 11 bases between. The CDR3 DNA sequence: TGTGCCAGCAGCTTAGACTACGGCGGGAATGAGCAGTTCTTC. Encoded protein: CASSLDYGGNEQFF.

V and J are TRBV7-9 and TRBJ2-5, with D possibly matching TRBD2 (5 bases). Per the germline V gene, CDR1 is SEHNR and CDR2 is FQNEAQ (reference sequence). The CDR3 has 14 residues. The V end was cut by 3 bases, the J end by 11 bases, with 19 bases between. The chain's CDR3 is CASSLPLSGEEQYF. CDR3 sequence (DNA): TGTGCCAGCAGCTTGCCACTTTCCGGGGAAGAGCAGTACTTC.

CDR3 protein: CASSRLTGGSTDTQYF. Here the CDR3 DNA reads TGCGCCAGCAGCCGTCTCACAGGCGGAAGCACAGATACGCAGTATTTT. The chain links TRBV5-1 to TRBJ2-3; a weak D match, TRBD1 (5 bases). V gave up 4 bases and J gave up 0 bases, with 15 bases separating them. Per the germline V gene, CDR1 is SGHRS and CDR2 is YFSETQ. The CDR3 spans 16 residues.

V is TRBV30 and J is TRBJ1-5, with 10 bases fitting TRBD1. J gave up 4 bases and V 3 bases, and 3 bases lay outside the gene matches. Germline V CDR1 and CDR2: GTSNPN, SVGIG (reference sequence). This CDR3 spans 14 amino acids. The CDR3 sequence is CAWRDRGKNQPQHF. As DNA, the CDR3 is TGTGCCTGGAGGGACAGGGGGAAGAATCAGCCCCAGCATTTT. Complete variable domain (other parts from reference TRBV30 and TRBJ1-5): SQTIHQWPATLVQPVGSPLSLECTVEGTSNPNLYWYRQAAGRGLQLLFYSVGIGQISSEVPQNLSASRPQDRQFILSSKKLLLSDSGFYLCAWRDRGKNQPQHFGDGTRLSIL.

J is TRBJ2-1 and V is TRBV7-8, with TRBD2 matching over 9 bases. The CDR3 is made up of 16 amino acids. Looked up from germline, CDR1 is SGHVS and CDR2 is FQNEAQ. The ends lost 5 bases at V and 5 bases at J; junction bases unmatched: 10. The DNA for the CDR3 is TGTGCCAGCAGCCACTTTCAGACTAGCGGTAACAATGAGCAGTTCTTC. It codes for CASSHFQTSGNNEQFF.

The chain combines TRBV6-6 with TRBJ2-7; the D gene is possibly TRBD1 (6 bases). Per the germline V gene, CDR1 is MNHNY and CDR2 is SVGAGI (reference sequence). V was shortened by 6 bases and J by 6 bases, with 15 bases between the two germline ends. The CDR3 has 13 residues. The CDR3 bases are TGTGCCAGCAGCAACAGGGTGGTGGGCGAGCAGTACTTC. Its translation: CASSNRVVGEQYF.

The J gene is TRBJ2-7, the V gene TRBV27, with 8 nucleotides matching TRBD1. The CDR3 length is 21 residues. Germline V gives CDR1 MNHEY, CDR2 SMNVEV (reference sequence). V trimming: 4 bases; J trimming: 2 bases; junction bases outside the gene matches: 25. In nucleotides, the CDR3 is TGTGCCAGCAGTTCGATCAGCCCAAGCAGACAGGGGAGTAAGAGGACCTACGAGCAGTACTTC. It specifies CASSSISPSRQGSKRTYEQYF.

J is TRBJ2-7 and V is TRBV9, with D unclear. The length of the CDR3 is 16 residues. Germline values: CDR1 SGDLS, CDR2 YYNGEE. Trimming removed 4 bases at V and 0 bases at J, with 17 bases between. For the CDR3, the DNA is TGTGCCAGCAGCCCCCGGTTGAGTACGAGCTCCTACGAGCAGTACTTC. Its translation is CASSPRLSTSSYEQYF.

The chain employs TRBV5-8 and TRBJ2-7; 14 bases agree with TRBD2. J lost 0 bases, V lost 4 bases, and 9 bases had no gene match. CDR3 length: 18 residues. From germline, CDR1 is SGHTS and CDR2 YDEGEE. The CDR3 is CASSPGTSGSASSYEQYF. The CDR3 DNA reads TGTGCCAGCAGCCCCGGGACTAGCGGGAGTGCCAGCTCCTACGAGCAGTACTTC.

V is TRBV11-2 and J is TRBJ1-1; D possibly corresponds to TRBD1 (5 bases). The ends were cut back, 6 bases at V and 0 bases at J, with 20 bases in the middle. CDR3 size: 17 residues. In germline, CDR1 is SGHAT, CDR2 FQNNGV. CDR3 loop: CASSPTGQGLMNTEAFF. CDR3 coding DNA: TGTGCCAGCAGTCCCACGGGGCAGGGACTAATGAACACTGAAGCTTTCTTT.

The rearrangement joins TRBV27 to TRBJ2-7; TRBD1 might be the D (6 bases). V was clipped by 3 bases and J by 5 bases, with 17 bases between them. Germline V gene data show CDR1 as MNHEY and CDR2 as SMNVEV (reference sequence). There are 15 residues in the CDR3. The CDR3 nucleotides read TGTGCCAGCAGTTTCGTACCAGGGGTGTACGACGAGCAGTACTTC. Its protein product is CASSFVPGVYDEQYF.

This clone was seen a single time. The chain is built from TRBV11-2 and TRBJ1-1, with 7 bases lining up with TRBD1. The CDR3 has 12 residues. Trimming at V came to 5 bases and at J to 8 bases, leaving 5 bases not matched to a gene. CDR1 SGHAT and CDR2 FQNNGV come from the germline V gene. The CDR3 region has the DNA TGTGCCAGCAGCCAATACAGGGGCGAAGCTTTCTTT. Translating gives CASSQYRGEAFF.

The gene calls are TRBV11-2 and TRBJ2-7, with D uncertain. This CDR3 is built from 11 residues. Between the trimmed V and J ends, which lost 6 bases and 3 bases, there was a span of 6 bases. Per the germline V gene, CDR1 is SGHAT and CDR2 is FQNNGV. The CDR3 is CASSPRYEQYF. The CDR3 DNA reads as TGTGCCAGCAGTCCCCGCTACGAGCAGTACTTC.

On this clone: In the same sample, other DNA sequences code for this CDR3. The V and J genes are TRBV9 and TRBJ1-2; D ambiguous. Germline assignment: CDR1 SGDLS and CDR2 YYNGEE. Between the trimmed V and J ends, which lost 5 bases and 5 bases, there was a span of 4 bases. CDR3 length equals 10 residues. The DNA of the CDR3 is TGTGCCAGCAGGTCATATGGCTACACCTTC. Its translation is CASRSYGYTF.

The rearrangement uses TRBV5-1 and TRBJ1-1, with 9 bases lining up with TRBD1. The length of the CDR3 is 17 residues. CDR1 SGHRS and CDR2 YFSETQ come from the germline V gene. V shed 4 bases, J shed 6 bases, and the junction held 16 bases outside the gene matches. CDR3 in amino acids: CASSILPPGQGGAEAFF. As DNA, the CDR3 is TGCGCCAGCAGCATTCTACCACCGGGACAGGGAGGGGCTGAAGCTTTCTTT.

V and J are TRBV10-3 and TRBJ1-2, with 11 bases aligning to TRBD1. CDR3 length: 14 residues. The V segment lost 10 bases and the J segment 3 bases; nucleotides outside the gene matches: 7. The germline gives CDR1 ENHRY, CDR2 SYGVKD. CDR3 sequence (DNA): TGTGCCACCCGGACAGGGGGCTTGGACTATGGCTACACCTTC. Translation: CATRTGGLDYGYTF.

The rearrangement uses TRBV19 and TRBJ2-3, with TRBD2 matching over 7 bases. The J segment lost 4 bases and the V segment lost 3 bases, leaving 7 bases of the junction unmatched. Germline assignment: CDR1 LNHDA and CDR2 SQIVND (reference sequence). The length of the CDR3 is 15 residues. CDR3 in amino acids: CASSIRGGGADTQYF. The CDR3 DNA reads TGTGCCAGTAGTATCAGAGGCGGGGGTGCAGATACGCAGTATTTT.

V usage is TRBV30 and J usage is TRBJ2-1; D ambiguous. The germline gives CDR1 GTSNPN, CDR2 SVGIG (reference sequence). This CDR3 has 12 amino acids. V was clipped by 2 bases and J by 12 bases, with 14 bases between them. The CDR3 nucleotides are TGTGCCTGGAGTTCCGCTGGGCGCAGGCAGTTCTTC. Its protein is CAWSSAGRRQFF.

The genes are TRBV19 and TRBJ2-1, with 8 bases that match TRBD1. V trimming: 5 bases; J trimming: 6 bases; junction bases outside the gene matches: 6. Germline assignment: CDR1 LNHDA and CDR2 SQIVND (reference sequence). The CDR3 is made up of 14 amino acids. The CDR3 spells CASSPGQGLNEQFF. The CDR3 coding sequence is TGTGCCAGTAGTCCTGGACAGGGACTCAATGAGCAGTTCTTC.

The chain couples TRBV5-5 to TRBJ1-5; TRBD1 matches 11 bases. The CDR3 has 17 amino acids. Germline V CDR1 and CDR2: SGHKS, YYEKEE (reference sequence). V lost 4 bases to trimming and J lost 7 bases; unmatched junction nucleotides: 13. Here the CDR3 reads CASSNQPGTGGLQPQHF. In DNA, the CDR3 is TGTGCCAGCAGCAACCAACCCGGGACAGGGGGTTTACAGCCCCAGCATTTT.